Sequencing of this TCR beta chain was carried out in a study of somatic mutations in cytotoxic T cells in rheumatoid arthritis. Only in-frame clones appear in the TCRdb table, and some are missing; sequencing was by immunoSEQ multiplex PCR. In the table there are 20,000 to 25,000 clones, roughly 80% of which are singletons. The CDR3 consists of 18 residues. V lost 3 bases to trimming and J lost 0 bases, with 18 bases between them. CDR1 and CDR2 from the germline V gene are ENHRY and SYGVKD. Input material: CD8+ T cells sorted from blood. The TCR comes from an adult with rheumatoid arthritis. The J gene is TRBJ2-1, the V gene TRBV10-3, with a weak D call TRBD1 (6 bases). CDR3 residues: CAISDPGVGISSYNEQFF. The CDR3 DNA is TGTGCCATCAGTGACCCAGGGGTCGGCATAAGCTCCTACAATGAGCAGTTCTTC.